Presented here are 10 T cell receptor beta chains from one specimen sequenced in a study of blood T cell repertoires in COVID-19. The repertoire was sequenced with immunoSEQ multiplex PCR; TCRdb's copy has only in-frame clones and lacks some. This table holds some 140,000 clones, around 83% found once. Sequenced material: peripheral blood. These receptors all stem from a human donor in a cohort sampled during active COVID-19.

The chain couples TRBV2 to TRBJ2-3, with TRBD2 matching 9 bases. The V gene end was trimmed by 6 bases and the J gene end by 2 bases; junction bases not matched to a gene: 9. CDR1 SNHLY and CDR2 FYNNEI come from the germline V gene. The CDR3 consists of 16 residues. The CDR3 reads CASRVGSSGNTDTQYF. The CDR3 bases are TGTGCCAGCAGGGTTGGTTCTAGCGGGAACACAGATACGCAGTATTTT.

Here the CDR3 reads CASTRSMNTEAFF. CDR3 nucleotides: TGTGCCAGCACCAGATCGATGAACACTGAAGCTTTCTTT. J is TRBJ1-1 and V is TRBV9; D gene uncertain. V shed 6 bases and J shed 0 bases, with 9 bases lying between them. This CDR3 is 13 amino acids long. CDR1 and CDR2 (germline): SGDLS, YYNGEE.

The rearrangement links TRBV18 to TRBJ2-3, with 14 positions matching TRBD2. With 7 bases clipped from V and 5 bases from J, the junction kept 8 bases outside the gene matches. Germline CDR1 and CDR2: KGHSH and LQKENI. The CDR3 covers 16 residues. CDR3 in amino acids: CASLPTSGGAGDTQYF. As DNA, the CDR3 is TGTGCCAGCTTACCGACTAGCGGGGGGGCGGGAGATACGCAGTATTTT.

This clone came up once. The genes are TRBV18 and TRBJ2-1; D is possibly TRBD2 (6 bases). V shed 3 bases and J shed 7 bases, with 13 bases lying between them. Per germline, CDR1 KGHSH and CDR2 LQKENI. The CDR3 spans 14 residues. This CDR3 is CASSPEGRMNEQFF. The CDR3 nucleotides are TGTGCCAGCTCACCGGAGGGCCGTATGAATGAGCAGTTCTTC.

The chain links TRBV2 to TRBJ2-1; TRBD2 agrees at 10 bases. The CDR3 length is 15 residues. Germline trimming cut 9 bases from V and 5 bases from J; bases unmatched to any gene: 10. CDR1 and CDR2 (germline): SNHLY, FYNNEI. The CDR3 DNA reads TGTGCCAGGGCTCAGCTAGCGGGAGTTGACAATGAGCAGTTCTTC. Its translation is CARAQLAGVDNEQFF.

The chain joins TRBV7-8 to TRBJ1-6; 9 bases are a match to TRBD1. This CDR3 contains 16 residues. J gave up 6 bases and V 5 bases, and 8 bases lay outside the gene matches. Germline V gives CDR1 SGHVS, CDR2 FQNEAQ. CDR3 residues: CASSGRTGAGNSPLHF. CDR3 in DNA: TGTGCCAGCAGCGGACGGACAGGGGCTGGTAATTCACCCCTCCACTTT.

The chain has TRBV28 and TRBJ1-1; 8 nucleotides agree with TRBD1. The CDR3 contains 12 residues. V shed 6 bases, J shed 6 bases, and the junction held 3 bases outside the gene matches. The germline V gene has CDR1 MDHEN and CDR2 SYDVKM. CDR3 bases: TGTGCCAGCAGCCAGGGGGCGCCTGAAGCTTTCTTT. Translation gives CASSQGAPEAFF.

This rearrangement joins TRBV27 to TRBJ2-1, with TRBD2 identical over 10 bases. Per germline, CDR1 MNHEY and CDR2 SMNVEV (reference sequence). CDR3 length: 15 residues. The J segment lost 6 bases and the V segment lost 6 bases, leaving 8 bases of the junction unmatched. CDR3 sequence: CASRLAGGLSNEQFF. The DNA of the CDR3 is TGTGCCAGCAGGTTAGCGGGAGGTCTATCCAATGAGCAGTTCTTC.

V is TRBV5-4 and J is TRBJ1-1, with 9 bases that match TRBD1. The CDR3 is 15 amino acids. Germline V lookup: CDR1 SGHNT, CDR2 YYREEE (reference sequence). The junction had 4 bases not matched to a gene; V was cut back by 4 bases and J by 0 bases. The chain's CDR3 is CASSPRQGVNTEAFF. The CDR3 coding sequence is TGTGCCAGCAGCCCTAGACAGGGGGTGAACACTGAAGCTTTCTTT.

The chain joins TRBV18 to TRBJ1-2; 7 bases agree with TRBD1. The CDR3 runs 13 residues. Germline CDR1 reads KGHSH; CDR2 reads LQKENI. The J segment lost 6 bases and the V segment lost 3 bases, leaving 4 bases of the junction unmatched. CDR3 DNA sequence: TGTGCCAGCTCACCTCAACAGGGGAATGGCTACACCTTC. Translated: CASSPQQGNGYTF.